A selection of T cell receptor beta chains follows, all from one sample in a study of blood T cell repertoires in COVID-19. Produced via immunoSEQ multiplex PCR; TCRdb's table is partial and in-frame only. Here the sample spans 150,000 to 200,000 clones, more than 75% being singletons. The specimen sequenced was peripheral blood. The receptors stem from a human donor in a cohort sampled during active COVID-19. CDR3s include the opening cysteine and the closing phenylalanine or tryptophan. The order of the fields is D gene, clone size, J gene, V gene, CDR3 DNA, CDR3 protein. The D gene is left open where the match is weak. For some rows the clone size is stated as once, few or many, or as a class when expanded; others skip it.

- few TRBJ1-6 TRBV12-2 TGTGCAAGTCGCTTACCCAAATTTTCACCCCTCCACTTT CASRLPKFSPLHF
- - TRBJ2-5 TRBV7-2 TGTGCCAGCAGCACAGAGTACCAAGAGACCCAGTACTTC CASSTEYQETQYF
- - TRBJ1-4 TRBV6-2/TRBV6-3 TGTGCCAGCAGCGACAGAGCAACTAATGAAAAACTGTTTTTT CASSDRATNEKLFF
- once TRBJ1-2 TRBV12-3/TRBV12-4 TGTGCCAGCAGTTTATCGGGACACGGCTACACCTTC CASSLSGHGYTF
- - TRBJ1-3 TRBV28 TGTGCCAGCACCAGGGCCTCCTCTGGAAACACCATATATTTT CASTRASSGNTIYF
TRBD1 - TRBJ2-7 TRBV2 TGTGCCAGCAGTAGAACAGGGGGATGGTTCGTCGAGCAGTACTTC CASSRTGGWFVEQYF
- - TRBJ2-5 TRBV5-1 TGCGCCAGCAGCTTGTCTGAAGTACCGAGGGAGACCCAGTACTTC CASSLSEVPRETQYF
- - TRBJ1-2 TRBV6-5 TGTGCCAGCAGCGGGGACACCTATGGCTACACCTTC CASSGDTYGYTF
- few TRBJ2-7 TRBV6-1 TGTGCCAGCAGTGAAGCCCACAAAAACTACGAGCAGTACTTC CASSEAHKNYEQYF
- - TRBJ2-7 TRBV30 TGTGCCTGGAGCAGGGGTGCCGCCTACGAGCAGTACTTC CAWSRGAAYEQYF
TRBD2 - TRBJ2-7 TRBV3-1/TRBV3-2 TGTGCCAGCAGCCAAGTTGCTCTAGCGGGAGTGGGGGAGCAGTACTTC CASSQVALAGVGEQYF
- once TRBJ1-5 TRBV6-5 TGTGCCAGCAGCGGACGGGTGGGGGGTAGTCAGCCCCAGCATTTT CASSGRVGGSQPQHF
TRBD1 - TRBJ1-2 TRBV29-1 TGCAGCGTTGGGGACAGGGGGAGAGCTAACTATGGCTACACCTTC CSVGDRGRANYGYTF
- - TRBJ1-4 TRBV4-3 TGCGCCAGCAGCCAAGTCGGGAGCCAACCCGATGAAAAACTGTTTTTT CASSQVGSQPDEKLFF
- - TRBJ2-7 TRBV21-1 TGTGCCAGCAGCAAAGCCGACTCTTCGAGGACTAGCGGGAGTTTGAGGACCTACGAGCAGTACTTC CASSKADSSRTSGSLRTYEQYF
- - TRBJ2-7 TRBV4-3 TGCGCCAGCAGCCAAGATCTCCGCGAGCAGTACTTC CASSQDLREQYF
- - TRBJ2-3 TRBV5-1 TGCGCCAGCAGCTTCTCTAGCGCTAGCACAGATACGCAGTATTTT CASSFSSASTDTQYF
- - TRBJ2-1 TRBV12-3/TRBV12-4 TGTGCCAGCGGGGGGAGCTCCTACAATGAGCAGTTCTTC CASGGSSYNEQFF
TRBD1 once TRBJ1-4 TRBV6-6 TGTGCCAGCAGGGACAGGGTTGTGGATGAAAAACTGTTTTTT CASRDRVVDEKLFF
TRBD1 - TRBJ1-2 TRBV7-8 TGTGCCAGCGGAACCGGGACAGAGCTCACCTACACCTTC CASGTGTELTYTF
TRBD1 - TRBJ1-2 TRBV27 TGTGCCAGCAGTCGTGGGACAGGAGCTAACTATGGCTACACCTTC CASSRGTGANYGYTF
TRBD2 - TRBJ2-7 TRBV2 TGTGCCAGCAGACCGGGACTAGTTCTGAACGAGCAGTACTTC CASRPGLVLNEQYF
TRBD1 - TRBJ1-5 TRBV7-2 TGTGCCAGCAGCTTTACAGGGGGGAGCAATCAGCCCCAGCATTTT CASSFTGGSNQPQHF
- once TRBJ1-5 TRBV7-6 TGTGCCAGCAGCAGGGGGGGGAGAACGGCTAATCAGCCCCAGCATTTT CASSRGGRTANQPQHF
- once TRBJ2-2 TRBV12-3/TRBV12-4 TGTGCCGGGGGGACAGCTCACACCGGGGAGCTGTTTTTT CAGGTAHTGELFF
- - TRBJ1-2 TRBV6-2/TRBV6-3 TGTGCCAGCAGTCCGCAGGGGCCCTATGGCTACACCTTC CASSPQGPYGYTF